A selection of T cell receptor beta chains follows, all from one sample in a study of cytomegalovirus exposure and HLA in healthy donors. Some clones are missing from TCRdb's copy, which holds only in-frame ones; the method was immunoSEQ multiplex PCR. The sample shows 90,000 to 150,000 clones, 65% to 80% of them seen only once. Sequenced input: PBMCs. These receptors were taken from a middle-aged woman in good health and CMV-seropositive. Each CDR3 is given without its conserved first and last residue. Expanded clones get a size class; other rows say once, few or many, or leave the size out.

v_call | clone_size | cdr3_aa
TRBV11-2 | - | ASSEWGRAYEQY
TRBV5-4 | - | ASSLTSGRDQETQY
TRBV7-9 | once | ASSLPGKNTEAF
TRBV5-1 | few | ASSLGQGDNQPQH
TRBV27 | - | ASSPTTGNEQY
TRBV29-1 | once | SVGTWDSYEQY
TRBV5-6 | - | ASSLDRTGVTYGYT
TRBV6-5 | - | ASSYSVTGALYGYT
TRBV19 | once | ASSIGGDTEAF
TRBV27 | - | ASSFYDTTYEQY